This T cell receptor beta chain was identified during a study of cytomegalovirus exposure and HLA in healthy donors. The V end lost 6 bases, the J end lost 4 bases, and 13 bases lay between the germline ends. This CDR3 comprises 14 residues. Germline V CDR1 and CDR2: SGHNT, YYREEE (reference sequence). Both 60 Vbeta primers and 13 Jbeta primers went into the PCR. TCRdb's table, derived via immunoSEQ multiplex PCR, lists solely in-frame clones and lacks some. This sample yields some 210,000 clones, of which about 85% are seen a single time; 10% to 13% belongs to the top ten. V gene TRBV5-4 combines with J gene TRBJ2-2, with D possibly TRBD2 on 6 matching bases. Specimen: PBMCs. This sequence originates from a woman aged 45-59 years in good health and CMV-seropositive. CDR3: CASTGDFSTGELFF. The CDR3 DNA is TGTGCCAGCACCGGGGACTTCTCCACCGGGGAGCTGTTTTTT.